This T cell receptor (beta chain) was recorded in a study of lymphopenia after photon versus proton radiotherapy. General study results and limits: Survival link was tested only in deceased patients; proton benefit remains a possibility. After lymphocyte nadir, photon-treated repertoires showed oligoclonal expansion, especially CD8+ Temra. Proton therapy kept repertoires fairly stable, unlike photons, which gained effector/memory cells.

Repertoires were generated with immunoSEQ multiplex PCR, while TCRdb's copy carries only in-frame clones and drops some. The sample lists 55,000 to 70,000 clones, more than 75% seen once, with around 2.6% in the top ten. This CDR3 has 16 residues. Trimming removed 0 bases from V and 4 bases from J, with 15 bases in between. Germline V gene sequence: CDR1 MNHEY, CDR2 SVGAGI. As to this clone: What it recognizes is unknown.

The sample in question was peripheral blood, obtained from a patient treated with photon-based radiotherapy. The rearrangement uses TRBV6-5 and TRBJ1-1; D is unresolved. The TCR originated in a woman in her seventies with pancreatic cancer. The CDR3 nucleotides read TGTGCCAGCAGTTACTCGAGAGGAGCCCTGGGCACTGAAGCTTTCTTT. It yields the protein CASSYSRGALGTEAFF.